This T cell receptor beta chain originates from a study of cytomegalovirus exposure and HLA in healthy donors. Points from the study as a whole: Most TCR sequences showed up rarely, but some public TCRs showed up in many donors. An analysis done earlier found most TCR beta V segments productive about 87% or about 30% of the time.

This PCR relied on a set of 60 Vbeta primers and 13 Jbeta primers. Assay used: immunoSEQ multiplex PCR; TCRdb lists only in-frame clones, some missing. The sample has 150,000 or so clones, approximately 71% seen once. The CDR3 sequence is 16 residues long. The germline V gene has CDR1 LNHDA and CDR2 SQIVND (reference sequence). The V end lost 0 bases, the J end lost 0 bases, and 9 bases lay between the germline ends. A word on this clone: What it binds is unknown.

The sample consisted of PBMCs. The receptor comes from a girl aged 5-17 years in good health and CMV-seronegative. The J gene is TRBJ1-5, the V gene TRBV19, with D hard to call. The CDR3 loop reads CASSIDPTYSNQPQHF. The CDR3 DNA sequence: TGTGCCAGTAGTATAGATCCCACTTATAGCAATCAGCCCCAGCATTTT.